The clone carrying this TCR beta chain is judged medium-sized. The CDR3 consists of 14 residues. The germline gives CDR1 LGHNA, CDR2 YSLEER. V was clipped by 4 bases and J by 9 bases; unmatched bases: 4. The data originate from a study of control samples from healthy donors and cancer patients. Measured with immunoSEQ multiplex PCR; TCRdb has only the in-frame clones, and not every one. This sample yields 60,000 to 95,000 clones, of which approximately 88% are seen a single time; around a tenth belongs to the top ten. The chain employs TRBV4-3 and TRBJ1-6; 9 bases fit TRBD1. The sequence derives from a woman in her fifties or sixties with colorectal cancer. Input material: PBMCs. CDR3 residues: CASSRGTGLSPLHF. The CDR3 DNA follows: TGCGCCAGCAGCCGTGGGACAGGGCTTTCACCCCTCCACTTT.